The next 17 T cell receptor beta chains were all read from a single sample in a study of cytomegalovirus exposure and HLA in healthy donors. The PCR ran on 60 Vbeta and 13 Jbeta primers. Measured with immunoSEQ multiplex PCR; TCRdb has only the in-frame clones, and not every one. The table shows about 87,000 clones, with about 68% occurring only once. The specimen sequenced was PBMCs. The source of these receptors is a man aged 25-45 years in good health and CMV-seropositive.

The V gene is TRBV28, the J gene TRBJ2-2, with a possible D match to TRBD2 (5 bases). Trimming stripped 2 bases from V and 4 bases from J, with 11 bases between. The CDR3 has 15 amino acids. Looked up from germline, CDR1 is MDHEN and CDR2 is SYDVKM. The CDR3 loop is CASSLGYLATGELFF. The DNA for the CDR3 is TGTGCCAGCAGTTTAGGGTACCTAGCCACCGGGGAGCTGTTTTTT. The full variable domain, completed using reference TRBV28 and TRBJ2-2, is DVKVTQSSRYLVKRTGEKVFLECVQDMDHENMFWYRQDPGLGLRLIYFSYDVKMKEKGDIPEGYSVSREKKERFSLILESASTNQTSMYLCASSLGYLATGELFFGEGSRLTVL.

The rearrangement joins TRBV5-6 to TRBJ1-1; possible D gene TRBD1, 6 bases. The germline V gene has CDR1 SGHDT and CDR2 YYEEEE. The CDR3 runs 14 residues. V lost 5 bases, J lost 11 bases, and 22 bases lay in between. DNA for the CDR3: TGTGCCAGCAGTCCCGATTACAGGGAGAGAGAGGCTTTCTTT. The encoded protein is CASSPDYREREAFF.

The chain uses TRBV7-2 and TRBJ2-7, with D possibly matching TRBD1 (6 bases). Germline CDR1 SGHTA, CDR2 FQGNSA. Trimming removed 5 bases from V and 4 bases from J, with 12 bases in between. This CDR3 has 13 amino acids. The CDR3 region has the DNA TGTGCCAGCAGCCACAGGGACAATTACGAGCAGTACTTC. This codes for CASSHRDNYEQYF.

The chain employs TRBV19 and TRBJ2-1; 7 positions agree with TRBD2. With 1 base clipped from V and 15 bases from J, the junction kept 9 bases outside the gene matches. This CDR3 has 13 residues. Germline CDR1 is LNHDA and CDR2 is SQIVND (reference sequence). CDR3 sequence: CASSIGGGTFSFF. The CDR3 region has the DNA TGTGCCAGTAGTATAGGGGGAGGGACCTTTTCGTTCTTC.

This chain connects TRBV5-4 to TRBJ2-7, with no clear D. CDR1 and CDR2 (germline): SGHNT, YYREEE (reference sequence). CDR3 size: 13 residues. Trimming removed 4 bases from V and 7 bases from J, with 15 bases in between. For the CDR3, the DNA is TGTGCCAGCAGCCCCCGACCCCCGGGTGAGCAGTACTTC. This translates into CASSPRPPGEQYF.

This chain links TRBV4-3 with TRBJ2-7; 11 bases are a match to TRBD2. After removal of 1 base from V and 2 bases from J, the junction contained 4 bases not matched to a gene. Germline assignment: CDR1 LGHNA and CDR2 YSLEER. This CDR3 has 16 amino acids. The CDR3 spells CASSQGTSGRTYEQYF. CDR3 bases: TGCGCCAGCAGCCAAGGGACTAGCGGGCGTACCTACGAGCAGTACTTC.

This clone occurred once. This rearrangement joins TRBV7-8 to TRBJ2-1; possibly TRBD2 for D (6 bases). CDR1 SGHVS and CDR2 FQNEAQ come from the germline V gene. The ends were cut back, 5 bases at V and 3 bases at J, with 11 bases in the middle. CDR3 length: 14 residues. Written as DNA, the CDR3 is TGTGCCAGCAGCCCTGCGCGGGGCTACAATGAGCAGTTCTTC. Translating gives CASSPARGYNEQFF.

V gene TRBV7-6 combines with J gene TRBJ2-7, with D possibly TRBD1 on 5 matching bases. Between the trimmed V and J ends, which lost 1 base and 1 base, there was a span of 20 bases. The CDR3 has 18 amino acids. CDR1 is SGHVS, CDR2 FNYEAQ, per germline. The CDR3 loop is CASSLEAPRQGTSYEQYF. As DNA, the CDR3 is TGTGCCAGCAGCTTAGAGGCACCTCGGCAGGGTACGTCCTACGAGCAGTACTTC. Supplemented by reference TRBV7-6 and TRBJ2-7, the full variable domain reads GAGVSQSPRYKVTKRGQDVALRCDPISGHVSLYWYRQALGQGPEFLTYFNYEAQQDKSGLPNDRFSAERPEGSISTLTIQRTEQRDSAMYRCASSLEAPRQGTSYEQYFGPGTRLTVT.

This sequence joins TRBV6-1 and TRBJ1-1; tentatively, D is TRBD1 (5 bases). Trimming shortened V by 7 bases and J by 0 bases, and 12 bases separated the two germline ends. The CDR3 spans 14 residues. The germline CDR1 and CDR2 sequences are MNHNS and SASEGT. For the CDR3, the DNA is TGTGCCAGCATAGTTCGGACACTGAACACTGAAGCTTTCTTT. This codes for CASIVRTLNTEAFF.

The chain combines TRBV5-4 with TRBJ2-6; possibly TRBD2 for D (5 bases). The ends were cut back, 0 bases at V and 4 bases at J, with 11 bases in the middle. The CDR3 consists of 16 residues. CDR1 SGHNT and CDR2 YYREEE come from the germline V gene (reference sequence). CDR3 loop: CASSLGGVRGANVLTF. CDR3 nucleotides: TGTGCCAGCAGCTTGGGGGGAGTCCGGGGGGCCAACGTCCTGACTTTC.

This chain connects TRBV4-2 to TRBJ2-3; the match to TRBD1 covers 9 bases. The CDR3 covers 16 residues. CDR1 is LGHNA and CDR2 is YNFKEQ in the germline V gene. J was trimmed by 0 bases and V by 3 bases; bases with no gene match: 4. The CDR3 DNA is TGTGCCAGCAGCCAGCAGACAGGGGGGAGCACAGATACGCAGTATTTT. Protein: CASSQQTGGSTDTQYF.

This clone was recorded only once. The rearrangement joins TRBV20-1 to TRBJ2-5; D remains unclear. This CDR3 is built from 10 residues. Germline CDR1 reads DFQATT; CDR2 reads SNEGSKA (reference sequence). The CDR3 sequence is CSGYQETQYF. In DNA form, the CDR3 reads TGCAGCGGGTACCAAGAGACCCAGTACTTC.

CDR3 loop: CASSSTGSNTEAFF. The CDR3 nucleotides read TGCGCCAGCAGCTCCACAGGGTCGAACACTGAAGCTTTCTTT. This sequence joins TRBV5-1 and TRBJ1-1, with a possible D match to TRBD1 (6 bases). Germline CDR1 reads SGHRS; CDR2 reads YFSETQ. This CDR3 is 14 amino acids long. Trimming took off 3 bases at V and 1 base at J, with 10 bases between the two ends.

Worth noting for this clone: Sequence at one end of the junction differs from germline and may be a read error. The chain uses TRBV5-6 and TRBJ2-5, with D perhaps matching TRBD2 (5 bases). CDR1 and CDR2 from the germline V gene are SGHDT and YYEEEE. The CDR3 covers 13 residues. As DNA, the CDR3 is TGTGCCAGCAACTTGGACTTCCAAGAGACCCAGTACTTC. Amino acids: CASNLDFQETQYF.

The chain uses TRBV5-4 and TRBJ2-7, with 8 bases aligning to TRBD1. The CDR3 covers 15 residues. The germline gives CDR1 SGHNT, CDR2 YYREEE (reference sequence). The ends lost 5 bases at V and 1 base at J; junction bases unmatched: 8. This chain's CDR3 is CASSSGQGLSYEQYF. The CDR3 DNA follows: TGTGCCAGCAGTTCCGGACAGGGCCTATCCTACGAGCAGTACTTC.

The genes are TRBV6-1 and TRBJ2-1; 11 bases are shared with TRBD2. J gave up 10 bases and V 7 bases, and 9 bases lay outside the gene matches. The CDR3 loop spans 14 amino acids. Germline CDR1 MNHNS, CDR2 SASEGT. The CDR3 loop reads CASITSGGTGEQFF. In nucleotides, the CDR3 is TGTGCCAGCATTACTAGCGGGGGAACGGGCGAGCAGTTCTTC.

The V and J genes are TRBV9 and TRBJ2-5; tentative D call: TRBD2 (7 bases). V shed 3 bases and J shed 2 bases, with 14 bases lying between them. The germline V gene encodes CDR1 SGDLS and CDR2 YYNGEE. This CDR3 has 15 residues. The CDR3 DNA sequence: TGTGCCAGCAGCGGGAGGGGGGGTGCTCAAGAGACCCAGTACTTC. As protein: CASSGRGGAQETQYF.